A single sample is the source of the 9 T cell receptor beta chains below, sequenced in a study of regulatory T cells in long-lasting Graves disease. Through Arm-PCR of CDR3 regions and iRepertoire HTBI primers, TCR beta libraries were built. TCRdb reprocessed the multiplex PCR reads via MiXCR and lists one record per CDR3 protein. The table has under 400,000 distinct CDR3 sequences, about a sixth seen once; the top ten hold around 27%. Time point denoted: newly diagnosed GD, antithyroid drugs for less than 3 months. Researchers made the TCR library from RNA that was extracted from PBMCs. The same sample was also studied in work on T cells in Graves' hyperthyroidism and ophthalmopathy.

Sample: peripheral blood mononuclear cells (PBMCs), taken at new diagnosis, from a patient treated with antithyroid drugs. These TCRs come from a middle-aged man with Graves disease.

The gene calls are TRBV19 and TRBJ1-2, with TRBD1 as a possible D gene (6 bases). V lost 9 bases and J lost 0, with 14 bases in between. This CDR3 has 14 residues. Germline CDR1 reads LNHDA; CDR2 reads SQIVND (reference sequence). CDR3 sequence: CASGPGQPNYGYTF. The CDR3 DNA sequence: TGTGCCAGCGGCCCCGGACAGCCTAACTATGGCTACACCTTC.

This clonotype was counted at least ten times. The V and J genes are TRBV24-1 and TRBJ2-3; 7 positions agree with TRBD1. Germline assignment: CDR1 KGHDR and CDR2 SFDVKD. Trimming at V came to 4 bases and at J to 6 bases, leaving 9 bases not matched to a gene. The CDR3 runs to 15 residues. The CDR3 nucleotides are TGTGCCACCAGTGACCTATTGACAGGGATCGATACGCAGTATTTT. Protein product: CATSDLLTGIDTQYF.

This clonotype was counted many times. The chain combines TRBV28 with TRBJ2-7, with 8 bases aligning to TRBD1. The CDR3 runs 14 residues. V lost 6 bases to trimming and J lost 3 bases; unmatched junction nucleotides: 7. Germline V gene sequence: CDR1 MDHEN, CDR2 SYDVKM. CDR3 sequence: CASREGQGLYEQYF. The CDR3 DNA reads TGTGCCAGCAGGGAAGGACAGGGTCTCTACGAGCAGTACTTC.

The V and J genes are TRBV12-3 or TRBV12-4 and TRBJ2-3, with 10 bases matching TRBD2. J was trimmed by 7 bases and V by 6 bases; bases with no gene match: 7. The CDR3 is 14 amino acids. The CDR3 here is CASRRAGGRYTQYF. The CDR3 DNA reads as TGTGCCAGCAGGCGAGCGGGGGGGCGGTATACGCAGTATTTT.

This clonotype was observed at least ten times. V gene TRBV2 combines with J gene TRBJ2-7; 7 bases map to TRBD1. Trimming removed 1 base from V and 3 bases from J; junction bases left unmatched: 3. Germline V gene data show CDR1 as SNHLY and CDR2 as FYNNEI. The CDR3 is 14 amino acids. CDR3 amino acids: CASSEGDSYYEQYF. DNA for the CDR3: TGTGCCAGCAGTGAAGGGGACAGCTACTACGAGCAGTACTTC.

This clonotype has ten or more counts. The V gene is TRBV28, the J gene TRBJ2-3; unclear D gene. The germline CDR1 and CDR2 sequences are MDHEN and SYDVKM. Trimming removed 5 bases from V and 2 bases from J, with 17 bases in between. CDR3 length: 16 amino acids. CDR3 residues: CASSLPGTESTDTQYF. The CDR3 DNA follows: TGTGCCAGCAGTCTTCCTGGAACGGAGTCCACAGATACGCAGTATTTT.

This clonotype has a count of ten or more. The chain is built from TRBV10-3 and TRBJ2-5; D not resolved. Germline values: CDR1 ENHRY, CDR2 SYGVKD. The V and J ends lost 0 bases and 4 bases respectively, with 9 bases between them. CDR3 size: 14 residues. The CDR3 sequence: CAISESVGGETQYF. Written as DNA, the CDR3 is TGTGCCATCAGTGAGTCCGTGGGTGGAGAGACCCAGTACTTC.

At least ten counts were recorded for this clonotype. V is TRBV18 and J is TRBJ2-1; TRBD2 might be the D (6 bases). The germline gives CDR1 KGHSH, CDR2 LQKENI. CDR3 size: 15 residues. V was cut by 2 bases and J by 4 bases, with 12 bases left in between. This CDR3 reads CASSPVAGKYNEQFF. CDR3 coding DNA: TGTGCCAGCTCACCAGTGGCGGGGAAATACAATGAGCAGTTCTTC.

To note about this clonotype: This may come from a read error, since a much larger clone is one base off. This chain links TRBV6-5 with TRBJ2-3; D gene unclear. CDR3 size: 14 residues. Germline V gene lookup returns CDR1 MNHEY and CDR2 SVGAGI. With 2 bases removed from V and 2 bases from J, the gap between germline ends came to 8 bases. Here the CDR3 reads CASSYGRNTDTQYF. The CDR3 bases are TGTGCCAGCAGTTACGGCAGGAACACAGATACGCAGTATTTT.